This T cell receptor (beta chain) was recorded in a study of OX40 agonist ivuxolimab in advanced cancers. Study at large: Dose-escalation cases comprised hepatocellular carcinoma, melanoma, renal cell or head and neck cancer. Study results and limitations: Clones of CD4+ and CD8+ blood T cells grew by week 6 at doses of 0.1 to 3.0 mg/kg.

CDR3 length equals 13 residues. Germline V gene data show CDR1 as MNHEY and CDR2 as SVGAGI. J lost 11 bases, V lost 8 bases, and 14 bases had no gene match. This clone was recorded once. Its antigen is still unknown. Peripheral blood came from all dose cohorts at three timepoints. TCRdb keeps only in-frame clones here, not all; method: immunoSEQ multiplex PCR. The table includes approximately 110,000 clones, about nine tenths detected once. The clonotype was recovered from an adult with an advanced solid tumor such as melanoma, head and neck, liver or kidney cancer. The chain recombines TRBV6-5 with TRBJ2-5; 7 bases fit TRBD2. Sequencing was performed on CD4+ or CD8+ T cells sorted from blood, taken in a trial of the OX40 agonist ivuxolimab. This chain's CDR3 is CASGRRGSREQYF. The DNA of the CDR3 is TGTGCCAGCGGGAGGCGGGGGTCTAGGGAGCAGTACTTC.